These 20 T cell receptor beta chains originate from one sample sequenced in a study of blood T cells in healthy people across ages. Alongside a J-beta primer mix, a sample-barcoded 5' primer served in a second PCR lasting roughly 7 to 12 cycles. Each CDR3 protein gets one entry after TCRdb re-called the 5' RACE reads with MiXCR. The top ten clones hold less than 0.85% of a sample with around 1,000,000 distinct CDR3 sequences, approximately 26% of them seen once. The data were also submitted as part of a second study, on T cells of mothers and their children.

Sequencing used blood. These receptors were taken from a girl between 2 and 10 years old in good health.

The chain carries TRBV10-3 and TRBJ2-1; D is uncertain. The CDR3 spans 14 residues. With 0 bases removed from V and 3 bases from J, the gap between germline ends came to 6 bases. CDR1 and CDR2 from the germline V gene are ENHRY and SYGVKD. DNA for the CDR3: TGTGCCATCAGTGAGTCGAGCAGCTACAATGAGCAGTTCTTC. Translated, it gives CAISESSSYNEQFF.

This clonotype was detected only a few times. The chain is built from TRBV7-8 and TRBJ2-5; D might be TRBD1 or TRBD2, each matching 5 bases. CDR1 and CDR2 from the germline V gene are SGHVS and FQNEAQ. There are 16 residues in the CDR3. V lost 0 bases and J 0 bases, leaving 11 bases between the germline ends. CDR3: CASSLAGETYQETQYF. The CDR3, as DNA: TGTGCCAGCAGCTTAGCGGGGGAGACCTACCAAGAGACCCAGTACTTC.

In its sample, this clonotype was seen many times. The junction and the germline gene differ at one end; a read error may be behind it. CDR3 sequence: CASSLGRSRGF. DNA of the CDR3: TGTGCCAGCAGTTTAGGGAGGTCGCGAGGGTTC. The chain couples TRBV12-3 or TRBV12-4 to TRBJ2-5, with D maybe TRBD2 (5 bases). The CDR3 totals 11 residues.

CDR3 in amino acids: CASSLLLGLAYYEQYF. The DNA of the CDR3 is TGTGCCAGCAGCCTCCTCTTAGGACTAGCTTACTACGAGCAGTACTTC. The chain is built from TRBV12-3 or TRBV12-4 and TRBJ2-7; 8 nucleotides line up with TRBD2. V shed 6 bases and J 3 bases; nucleotides not matched to a gene: 13. This CDR3 has 16 amino acids.

As to this clonotype: One junction end does not reproduce the germline sequence, and a read error may be involved. The genes are TRBV4-1 and TRBJ2-5, with 8 nucleotides matching TRBD2. The J call is in doubt because the DNA end fits TRBJ2-1 better. This CDR3 has 17 residues. Germline V CDR1 and CDR2: MGHRA, YSYEKL. CDR3 nucleotides: TGCGCCAGCAGCCAATCGAGCGGGGGAGGCTCCCACAATGAGCAGTTCTTC. Protein product: CASSQSSGGGSHNEQFF.

In this sample, this clonotype turned up a few times. This chain joins TRBV28 and TRBJ2-2, with D tentatively TRBD2 (5 bases). The CDR3 sequence is 15 residues long. Germline assignment: CDR1 MDHEN and CDR2 SYDVKM. V lost 6 bases and J 4 bases, leaving 15 bases between the germline ends. Here the CDR3 reads CASSTDFGGTGELFF. CDR3 coding DNA: TGTGCCAGCAGCACGGACTTCGGTGGCACCGGGGAGCTGTTTTTT.

This clonotype came up a few times. This chain uses TRBV7-6 with TRBJ2-1; D remains unclear. Germline CDR1 and CDR2: SGHVS and FNYEAQ. V lost 3 bases, J lost 4 bases, and 10 bases lay in between. The CDR3 is made up of 14 amino acids. The chain's CDR3 is CASSLPEAYNEQFF. CDR3 DNA sequence: TGTGCCAGCAGCTTGCCTGAAGCGTACAATGAGCAGTTCTTC.

The chain combines TRBV27 with TRBJ2-2; a possible D gene is TRBD1 (6 bases). The germline V gene encodes CDR1 MNHEY and CDR2 SMNVEV (reference sequence). The V end lost 6 bases, the J end lost 4 bases, and 18 bases lay between the germline ends. This CDR3 comprises 16 residues. CDR3 bases: TGTGCCAGCAGAAGCGTTTGGGCGACAGGCACCGGGGAGCTGTTTTTT. It yields the protein CASRSVWATGTGELFF.

J is TRBJ2-5 and V is TRBV14, with 10 bases aligning to TRBD2. Germline assignment: CDR1 SGHDN and CDR2 FVKESK. The trim removed 2 bases at V and 2 bases at J, leaving 5 bases unmatched. The CDR3 loop spans 16 amino acids. The CDR3 spells CASSQLAGGYQETQYF. CDR3 nucleotide sequence: TGTGCCAGCAGCCAATTAGCGGGGGGATATCAAGAGACCCAGTACTTC.

This clonotype came up a few times. The chain has TRBV6-1 and TRBJ2-7; 12 nucleotides agree with TRBD1. The V segment lost 6 bases and the J segment 7 bases; nucleotides outside the gene matches: 4. The CDR3 covers 13 residues. Germline V gives CDR1 MNHNS, CDR2 SASEGT. CDR3 amino acids: CASRGQGAREQYF. The CDR3 DNA reads TGTGCCAGCAGGGGACAGGGGGCGCGGGAGCAGTACTTC.

At least ten counts were recorded for this clonotype. V and J are TRBV5-6 and TRBJ2-4; maybe TRBD2 (5 bases). V lost 0 bases and J lost 9, with 13 bases in between. Germline V CDR1 and CDR2: SGHDT, YYEEEE. This CDR3 region has 14 residues. The CDR3 sequence: CASSLAIASGIQYF. CDR3 DNA sequence: TGTGCCAGCAGCTTGGCCATAGCGTCGGGCATTCAGTACTTC. The entire variable domain, with the rest obtained from reference TRBV5-6 and TRBJ2-4, is as follows: DAGVTQSPTHLIKTRGQQVTLRCSPKSGHDTVSWYQQALGQGPQFIFQYYEEEERQRGNFPDRFSGHQFPNYSSELNVNALLLGDSALYLCASSLAIASGIQYFGAGTRLSVL.

The chain uses TRBV3-1 and TRBJ2-1; no clear D. Trimming removed 4 bases from V and 8 bases from J, with 15 bases in between. CDR3 length: 14 residues. CDR1 is LGHDT and CDR2 is YNNKEL in the germline V gene (reference sequence). Written as DNA, the CDR3 is TGTGCCAGCAGCCCAACTCCTCCTTTGGATGAGCAGTTCTTC. Its protein is CASSPTPPLDEQFF.

In its sample, this clonotype was seen many times. The rearrangement links TRBV9 to TRBJ2-1, with 12 bases identical to TRBD2. The germline CDR1 and CDR2 sequences are SGDLS and YYNGEE. Trimming at V came to 3 bases and at J to 10 bases, leaving 11 bases not matched to a gene. The CDR3 length is 16 residues. The CDR3 bases are TGTGCCAGCAGCGCCTCTAGCGGGGGGGCCTTAGGCGAGCAGTTCTTC. The encoded protein is CASSASSGGALGEQFF.

This clonotype came up a few times. V usage is TRBV7-9 and J usage is TRBJ2-1; tentatively, D is TRBD2 (5 bases). Trimming cost V 5 bases and J 10 bases, with 9 bases left between them. Germline V lookup: CDR1 SEHNR, CDR2 FQNEAQ (reference sequence). The CDR3 runs to 11 residues. CDR3: CASSIEREQFF. CDR3 DNA sequence: TGTGCCAGCAGCATAGAGCGGGAGCAGTTCTTC.

This clonotype has a handful of counts. The rearrangement links TRBV4-3 to TRBJ2-7; D ambiguous. The DNA matches TRBJ2-5 better at its end, which makes the J call doubtful. CDR3 size: 15 residues. CDR1 LGHNA and CDR2 YSLEER come from the germline V gene. CDR3 sequence: CASSQDYGTGETQYF. The CDR3 coding sequence is TGCGCCAGCAGCCAAGATTATGGCACCGGGGAGACCCAGTACTTC.

CDR3 DNA: TGTGCCAGCGTCAAGAGCCGGGACAGGGTAAACTACGAGCAGTACTTC. Protein product: CASVKSRDRVNYEQYF. The V gene is TRBV27, the J gene TRBJ2-7, with TRBD1 identical over 9 bases. The CDR3 runs to 16 residues. With 8 bases clipped from V and 3 bases from J, the junction kept 14 bases outside the gene matches. Germline CDR1 and CDR2: MNHEY and SMNVEV (reference sequence).

This clonotype was counted between two and nine times. The genes are TRBV4-2 and TRBJ2-7; 9 bases fit TRBD1. V lost 3 bases, J lost 3 bases, and 6 bases stayed unmatched. Germline V gene sequence: CDR1 LGHNA, CDR2 YNFKEQ. The CDR3 loop spans 15 amino acids. This CDR3 is CASSQSGQGNYEQYF. The CDR3, as DNA: TGTGCCAGCAGCCAGTCGGGACAGGGAAACTACGAGCAGTACTTC.

This clonotype was recorded a few times. V is TRBV29-1 and J is TRBJ2-3; 7 positions agree with TRBD2. V shed 3 bases and J 0 bases; nucleotides not matched to a gene: 6. CDR3 size: 15 residues. The V gene's germline CDR1 is SQVTM and CDR2 ANQGSEA. Written as DNA, the CDR3 is TGCAGCGTTGATTACCCGGGGGGTAGCACAGATACGCAGTATTTT. This sequence encodes CSVDYPGGSTDTQYF.

The chain joins TRBV25-1 to TRBJ1-5; D not certain. V gave up 6 bases and J gave up 1 base, with 10 bases separating them. The CDR3 has 14 amino acids. CDR1 is MGHDK and CDR2 is SYGVNS in the germline V gene. The CDR3 DNA is TGTGCCAGCAGGGGAAGCGGGAGCAATCAGCCCCAGCATTTT. Amino acids: CASRGSGSNQPQHF.

This clonotype was seen more than once but under ten times. This chain joins TRBV10-3 and TRBJ2-7; 10 positions agree with TRBD2. The CDR3 is made up of 14 amino acids. V trimming: 3 bases; J trimming: 4 bases; junction bases outside the gene matches: 3. Germline CDR1 reads ENHRY; CDR2 reads SYGVKD. The CDR3 DNA reads as TGTGCCATCAGTGATGAGCGGGGGGGTTACGAGCAGTACTTC. This codes for CAISDERGGYEQYF.